The 12 T cell receptor beta chains below all came from one sample that was sequenced in a study of identical twins. TCRdb fed the 5' RACE reads into MiXCR, producing one record per CDR3 protein. The table shows around 1.7 million distinct CDR3 sequences, with about 32% occurring only once. The sequencing input was cord blood. The origin of the receptors is a newborn girl in good health.

This CDR3 reads CASSYLGIGRGQEVYTF. CDR3 DNA: TGTGCCAGCAGTTACCTTGGTATAGGCAGGGGCCAAGAGGTCTACACCTTC. This sequence joins TRBV6-5 and TRBJ1-2; D perhaps matches TRBD1 (6 bases). Germline lookup yields CDR1 MNHEY and CDR2 SVGAGI. V lost 2 bases to trimming and J lost 10 bases, with 26 bases between them. The CDR3 is 17 residues long.

The chain links TRBV10-3 to TRBJ2-4; 9 positions match TRBD2. The J segment lost 13 bases and the V segment lost 8 bases, leaving 12 bases of the junction unmatched. The CDR3 runs to 13 residues. Germline V CDR1 and CDR2: ENHRY, SYGVKD. CDR3 protein: CAIAGGPGNEQYF. The CDR3 DNA sequence: TGTGCCATCGCGGGAGGGCCGGGCAATGAGCAGTACTTC.

The chain has TRBV6-5 and TRBJ2-1; TRBD2 agrees at 15 bases. The V segment lost 4 bases and the J segment 3 bases; nucleotides outside the gene matches: 13. This CDR3 has 20 amino acids. Germline V lookup: CDR1 MNHEY, CDR2 SVGAGI. CDR3 sequence reads: CASSLSPIWTSGRGYNEQFF. CDR3 sequence (DNA): TGTGCCAGCAGTTTGAGCCCCATTTGGACTAGCGGGAGGGGCTACAATGAGCAGTTCTTC.

In its sample, this clonotype was seen once. Germline and junction disagree at one end, which may indicate a read error. The CDR3 region has the DNA TGCAGTCTTAGCGGGAGGACCTACGATGAGCAGTTCTTC. It encodes CSLSGRTYDEQFF. The chain recombines TRBV20-1 with TRBJ2-1; 10 bases fit TRBD2. Per the germline V gene, CDR1 is DFQATT and CDR2 is SNEGSKA (reference sequence). The CDR3 extends over 13 amino acids.

The chain recombines TRBV7-6 with TRBJ2-1; D not resolved. Per germline, CDR1 SGHVS and CDR2 FNYEAQ. Deletions cut 0 bases from V and 10 bases from J, with 13 bases between. The CDR3 spans 14 residues. CDR3 sequence (DNA): TGTGCCAGCAGCTTAGCCCCAGGAGTGCGGGAGCAGTTCTTC. Translation gives CASSLAPGVREQFF. Full variable domain (rest looked up from reference TRBV7-6 and TRBJ2-1): GAGVSQSPRYKVTKRGQDVALRCDPISGHVSLYWYRQALGQGPEFLTYFNYEAQQDKSGLPNDRFSAERPEGSISTLTIQRTEQRDSAMYRCASSLAPGVREQFFGPGTRLTVL.

This clonotype was counted only a few times. The CDR3 protein is CSAREGGDTEAFF. CDR3 nucleotide sequence: TGCAGTGCTAGAGAGGGGGGGGACACTGAAGCTTTCTTT. This chain links TRBV20-1 with TRBJ1-1; TRBD1 is a possible D gene (5 bases). The length of the CDR3 is 13 residues. Trimming removed 0 bases at V and 3 bases at J, with 8 bases between. CDR1 is DFQATT, CDR2 SNEGSKA, per germline (reference sequence).

V is TRBV2 and J is TRBJ1-4; 10 bases line up with TRBD1. The germline V gene has CDR1 SNHLY and CDR2 FYNNEI. With 6 bases clipped from V and 7 bases from J, the junction kept 5 bases outside the gene matches. This CDR3 is built from 14 residues. The CDR3 protein is CASRSTGGFEKLFF. DNA for the CDR3: TGTGCCAGCAGGTCGACAGGGGGCTTTGAAAAACTGTTTTTT.

The rearrangement joins TRBV14 to TRBJ2-1; D gene unclear. The CDR3 covers 14 residues. In germline, CDR1 is SGHDN, CDR2 FVKESK. V was pared by 1 base and J by 9 bases, with 13 bases between. The CDR3 loop is CASSQVERCGEQFF. The CDR3 DNA sequence: TGTGCCAGCAGCCAAGTGGAGCGTTGCGGTGAGCAGTTCTTC.

This clonotype was observed at least ten times. CDR3 in DNA: TGTGCCAGCAGCTTATCTGCGGACTCCTACAATGAGCAGTTCTTC. It yields the protein CASSLSADSYNEQFF. This sequence joins TRBV11-2 and TRBJ2-1; D not resolved. V was shortened by 2 bases and J by 0 bases, with 8 bases between the two germline ends. CDR1 SGHAT and CDR2 FQNNGV come from the germline V gene. This CDR3 comprises 15 residues.

The chain couples TRBV29-1 to TRBJ2-7, with TRBD1 matching 7 bases. V gave up 6 bases and J gave up 0 bases; unmatched junction bases: 8. The CDR3 spans 14 residues. CDR1 is SQVTM and CDR2 is ANQGSEA in the germline V gene. CDR3 sequence: CSVAGTAHSYEQYF. The CDR3 DNA reads TGCAGCGTGGCCGGGACAGCTCACTCCTACGAGCAGTACTTC.

There are a few counts of this clonotype. V usage is TRBV6-1 and J usage is TRBJ2-3, with 7 bases fitting TRBD1. Germline V gene lookup returns CDR1 MNHNS and CDR2 SASEGT. J gave up 3 bases and V 6 bases, and 18 bases lay outside the gene matches. This CDR3 spans 18 amino acids. CDR3 DNA: TGTGCCAGCAGCCGTACGACAGGGAAGGATCTTTGGACAGATACGCAGTATTTT. Amino acid sequence: CASSRTTGKDLWTDTQYF.

This chain links TRBV4-1 with TRBJ2-7; 14 bases line up with TRBD2. Trimming removed 1 base from V and 7 bases from J; junction bases left unmatched: 9. The CDR3 is 17 amino acids. Germline CDR1 and CDR2: MGHRA and YSYEKL. The chain's CDR3 is CASSQVRLAGGNNEQYF. The CDR3 coding sequence is TGCGCCAGCAGCCAAGTTAGACTAGCGGGGGGGAACAATGAGCAGTACTTC.